This T cell receptor beta chain is drawn from a study of blood T cell repertoires in COVID-19. Study-wide context: Researchers got acute and convalescent COVID-19 samples from the United States, Italy and Spain. T cells, B-cell-depleted T cells, or PBMCs supplied cDNA or gDNA.

Original methodology: Scientists estimated how many nucleated cells there were by amplifying reference gene primers. The assay was immunoSEQ multiplex PCR, and TCRdb's table has in-frame clones only and misses some. V, J and clone size are those of that table, while D and trimming were read from the DNA. In the table there are fewer than 200,000 clones, more than 80% of which are singletons. Regarding this clone: The same CDR3 arises from other DNA sequences in this sample as well.

The sequencing sample was made of peripheral blood. This sequence originates from a man over 45 with acute or convalescent COVID-19.

CDR3 sequence: CASSSQGRETQYF. As DNA, the CDR3 is TGTGCCAGTAGTTCCCAGGGTCGAGAGACCCAGTACTTC. The chain combines TRBV19 with TRBJ2-5, with D perhaps matching TRBD1 (5 bases). Germline V gene sequence: CDR1 LNHDA, CDR2 SQIVND (reference sequence). Trimming stripped 5 bases from V and 4 bases from J, with 11 bases between. The CDR3 length is 13 residues.